Included here is one TCR beta chain sequence, with context. The sample carries other DNA sequences with the same CDR3. The sample comes from a study of cytomegalovirus exposure and HLA in healthy donors. CDR3 length: 15 amino acids. CDR1 and CDR2 from the germline V gene are SEHNR and FQNEAQ (reference sequence). Germline trimming cut 5 bases from V and 4 bases from J; bases unmatched to any gene: 5. This table comes from immunoSEQ multiplex PCR, and its TCRdb copy is limited to in-frame clones, with some not included. The profile shows 250,000 or so clones, approximately 84% of them singletons. The clonotype comes from a man between 18 and 29 years old in good health and CMV-seropositive. The specimen was PBMCs. The rearrangement joins TRBV7-9 to TRBJ2-1, with TRBD2 identical over 10 bases. The CDR3 spells CASSGGTSVYNEQFF. CDR3 in DNA: TGTGCCAGCAGCGGAGGGACTAGCGTTTACAATGAGCAGTTCTTC.